Below, 20 T cell receptor beta chains from the same sample are listed, as sequenced in a study of CD8 T cells in ankylosing spondylitis listed by TCRdb under 2017. The library was prepared using 5' RACE. The sample was run on an Illumina HiSeq 2500. TCRdb reanalyzed the raw reads on its own, using fastp at Q25 for trimming and MiXCR for clone calling, and kept in-frame beta chains. Each CDR3 protein gets just one entry, which takes the most common genes and DNA from the rows behind it. The sample table records roughly 35,000 distinct CDR3 sequences; about 10% of these occur just once. The ten largest clones add up to 20% of the sample. Sequencing was performed on synovial fluid, either unsorted or a sorted T cell fraction (not recorded which). Every receptor here comes from a male donor with ankylosing spondylitis.

V and J are TRBV7-2 and TRBJ2-5; no clear D. CDR3 length: 14 amino acids. The germline V gene has CDR1 SGHTA and CDR2 FQGNSA. V was shortened by 1 base and J by 2 bases, with 8 bases between the two germline ends. CDR3 region: CASSLEASQETQYF. CDR3 nucleotide sequence: TGTGCCAGCAGCTTAGAGGCTAGTCAAGAGACCCAGTACTTC.

This clonotype came up many times. The chain carries TRBV5-1 and TRBJ2-2; D is unresolved. Germline V gene sequence: CDR1 SGHRS, CDR2 YFSETQ. With 4 bases removed from V and 0 bases from J, the gap between germline ends came to 4 bases. The CDR3 runs 13 residues. This CDR3 reads CASSPANTGELFF. The CDR3 region has the DNA TGCGCCAGCAGCCCGGCGAACACCGGGGAGCTGTTTTTT.

This clonotype was detected a few times. The chain carries TRBV30 and TRBJ1-2; D uncertain. Per germline, CDR1 GTSNPN and CDR2 SVGIG (reference sequence). There are 12 residues in the CDR3. The V and J ends lost 1 base and 7 bases respectively, with 10 bases between them. This CDR3 reads CAWSGNGVGYTF. CDR3 DNA sequence: TGTGCCTGGAGTGGGAATGGTGTTGGCTACACCTTC. The whole variable domain, filled in from reference TRBV30 and TRBJ1-2, reads SQTIHQWPATLVQPVGSPLSLECTVEGTSNPNLYWYRQAAGRGLQLLFYSVGIGQISSEVPQNLSASRPQDRQFILSSKKLLLSDSGFYLCAWSGNGVGYTFGSGTRLTVV.

The chain joins TRBV30 to TRBJ2-7, with D hard to call. The CDR3 is made up of 14 amino acids. The germline gives CDR1 GTSNPN, CDR2 SVGIG (reference sequence). V was shortened by 3 bases and J by 0 bases, with 12 bases between the two germline ends. CDR3 nucleotides: TGTGCCTGGAGGTCCGCAGGCGCCTCCTACGAGCAGTACTTC. Translated, it gives CAWRSAGASYEQYF.

In this sample, this clonotype is medium-sized. The rearrangement joins TRBV10-3 to TRBJ1-1, with 9 bases matching TRBD1. The CDR3 extends over 13 amino acids. J was trimmed by 4 bases and V by 11 bases; bases with no gene match: 8. Germline V CDR1 and CDR2: ENHRY, SYGVKD. The CDR3 region has the DNA TGTGCCGGAGGGGACAGGGCGGGCACTGAAGCTTTCTTT. Residues: CAGGDRAGTEAFF.

This clonotype turned up a few times. The rearrangement uses TRBV23-1 and TRBJ2-5, with 12 bases fitting TRBD2. TRBV23-1 is an open reading frame whose function is uncertain. The CDR3 spans 15 residues. Trimming cost V 6 bases and J 4 bases; bases outside gene matches: 6. The CDR3, as DNA: TGCGCCAGCAGGGGAGGACTAGCGGGGTTAGAGACCCAGTACTTC. This encodes CASRGGLAGLETQYF.

This clonotype was counted ten times or more. This sequence joins TRBV7-9 and TRBJ2-1, with D possibly TRBD1 on 6 matching bases. Per the germline V gene, CDR1 is SEHNR and CDR2 is FQNEAQ (reference sequence). This CDR3 spans 15 amino acids. Trimming pared 1 base from V and 3 bases from J, leaving 10 bases between. CDR3 nucleotide sequence: TGTGCCAGCAGCTTAGGGACAGTTTACTACAATGAGCAGTTCTTC. Translation gives CASSLGTVYYNEQFF. Filled out from reference TRBV7-9 and TRBJ2-1, the complete variable domain reads DTGVSQNPRHKITKRGQNVTFRCDPISEHNRLYWYRQTLGQGPEFLTYFQNEAQLEKSRLLSDRFSAERPKGSFSTLEIQRTEQGDSAMYLCASSLGTVYYNEQFFGPGTRLTVL.

The gene calls are TRBV12-3 or TRBV12-4 and TRBJ2-1, with 7 bases matching TRBD2. The CDR3 covers 15 residues. Trimming cost V 3 bases and J 6 bases; bases outside gene matches: 8. CDR3 DNA: TGTGCCAGCAGTTTTTTCCGGGAGGCCCTCAATGAGCAGTTCTTC. Translating it yields CASSFFREALNEQFF.

V and J are TRBV2 and TRBJ2-4; 10 nucleotides match TRBD2. This CDR3 is 13 amino acids long. The J segment lost 7 bases and the V segment lost 6 bases, leaving 3 bases of the junction unmatched. Germline loops: CDR1 SNHLY, CDR2 FYNNEI. The CDR3 spells CASRGTSVNIQYF. CDR3 coding DNA: TGTGCCAGCAGAGGGACTAGCGTCAACATTCAGTACTTC.

The gene calls are TRBV19 and TRBJ2-1, with TRBD2 matching over 11 bases. This CDR3 is built from 15 residues. V shed 5 bases and J 7 bases; nucleotides not matched to a gene: 7. CDR1 LNHDA and CDR2 SQIVND come from the germline V gene (reference sequence). In DNA form, the CDR3 reads TGTGCCAGTAGTCCAAGGACTAGCGGGTTGAATGAGCAGTTCTTC. Translation: CASSPRTSGLNEQFF.

The table lists this clonotype with many counts. The V gene is TRBV5-1, the J gene TRBJ2-1; D remains ambiguous. V was pared by 2 bases and J by 6 bases, with 6 bases between. CDR1 is SGHRS, CDR2 YFSETQ, per germline. The CDR3 covers 12 residues. The CDR3 sequence: CASSLTPNEQFF. CDR3 sequence (DNA): TGCGCCAGCAGCTTAACCCCCAATGAGCAGTTCTTC.

This clonotype showed up many times. V and J are TRBV2 and TRBJ2-1, with a tentative D call TRBD2 (6 bases). V was clipped by 7 bases and J by 9 bases, with 13 bases between them. The germline V gene encodes CDR1 SNHLY and CDR2 FYNNEI. There are 12 residues in the CDR3. This CDR3 is CASNRLVSEQFF. For the CDR3, the DNA is TGTGCCAGCAACAGACTAGTGAGTGAGCAGTTCTTC. The full variable domain, completed using reference TRBV2 and TRBJ2-1, is EPEVTQTPSHQVTQMGQEVILRCVPISNHLYFYWYRQILGQKVEFLVSFYNNEISEKSEIFDDQFSVERPDGSNFTLKIRSTKLEDSAMYFCASNRLVSEQFFGPGTRLTVL.

The chain recombines TRBV5-1 with TRBJ1-2; 7 nucleotides match TRBD1. From germline, CDR1 is SGHRS and CDR2 YFSETQ. The CDR3 is made up of 14 amino acids. Trimming cost V 4 bases and J 8 bases; bases outside gene matches: 11. The CDR3 coding sequence is TGCGCCAGCAGCACAGACAGGGCCCTGGCGGGCTACACCTTC. It translates to CASSTDRALAGYTF.

The chain carries TRBV18 and TRBJ2-7; D unresolved. Per germline, CDR1 KGHSH and CDR2 LQKENI. V was trimmed by 6 bases and J by 3 bases, leaving 12 bases between them. The CDR3 is made up of 13 amino acids. CDR3 nucleotides: TGTGCCAGCTCCCCCGATCCCAACTACGAGCAGTACTTC. Amino acids: CASSPDPNYEQYF.

The chain is built from TRBV7-9 and TRBJ2-3; no definite D call. Trimming removed 4 bases from V and 2 bases from J, with 4 bases in between. This CDR3 region has 12 residues. The germline gives CDR1 SEHNR, CDR2 FQNEAQ (reference sequence). CDR3 bases: TGTGCCAGCAGCTCTATCACAGATACGCAGTATTTT. The encoded protein is CASSSITDTQYF.

This clonotype occurred a few times. This rearrangement joins TRBV30 to TRBJ2-2; TRBD1 matches 8 bases. In germline, CDR1 is GTSNPN, CDR2 SVGIG (reference sequence). This CDR3 is built from 14 residues. The junction had 6 bases not matched to a gene; V was cut back by 2 bases and J by 7 bases. The DNA for the CDR3 is TGTGCCTGGAGTCACGGACAGGGCGGCGGGGAGCTGTTTTTT. Encoded protein: CAWSHGQGGGELFF.

This clonotype was counted only a few times. This chain connects TRBV5-1 to TRBJ1-1; D is undetermined. Trimming left V 2 bases short and J 0 bases short, with 8 bases between. Germline values: CDR1 SGHRS, CDR2 YFSETQ. The CDR3 sequence is 14 residues long. The CDR3 DNA follows: TGCGCCAGCAGCTTTTTACCGGTGAACACTGAAGCTTTCTTT. Translated: CASSFLPVNTEAFF.

The rearrangement links TRBV16 to TRBJ1-5; D is perhaps TRBD1 (5 bases). Trimming removed 0 bases from V and 0 bases from J, with 12 bases in between. The CDR3 is 17 amino acids. Looked up from germline, CDR1 is KGHSY and CDR2 is FQNENV. CDR3 in amino acids: CASSQSVQGYSNQPQHF. The CDR3 DNA reads as TGTGCCAGCAGCCAATCGGTTCAGGGCTATAGCAATCAGCCCCAGCATTTT.

This clonotype was picked up many times. The chain has TRBV29-1 and TRBJ2-3; D possibly uses TRBD1 or TRBD2 (6 bases each). Germline V gene sequence: CDR1 SQVTM, CDR2 ANQGSEA. V lost 1 base and J lost 2, with 16 bases in between. The CDR3 covers 16 residues. For the CDR3, the DNA is TGCAGCGTTGAAGCTTTTGGGGGGCGTGCCACAGATACGCAGTATTTT. Translated: CSVEAFGGRATDTQYF.

In this sample, this clonotype turned up many times. The CDR3 DNA follows: TGTGCCAGCAGCCGGAGGGGAGTAGCTTACAATGAGCAGTTCTTC. Translating gives CASSRRGVAYNEQFF. The V call is TRBV7-6, the J call TRBJ2-1, with D possibly being TRBD2 (6 bases). V shed 5 bases and J shed 4 bases, with 15 bases lying between them. Germline loops: CDR1 SGHVS, CDR2 FNYEAQ. The CDR3 runs 15 residues. Full variable domain (remainder filled in from reference TRBV7-6 and TRBJ2-1): GAGVSQSPRYKVTKRGQDVALRCDPISGHVSLYWYRQALGQGPEFLTYFNYEAQQDKSGLPNDRFSAERPEGSISTLTIQRTEQRDSAMYRCASSRRGVAYNEQFFGPGTRLTVL.